A selection of T cell receptor beta chains follows, all from one sample in a study of shared clonotypes between healthy human individuals. Profiled with immunoSEQ multiplex PCR; TCRdb holds only in-frame clones, not every one. Among fewer than 600,000 clones listed, around three quarters were seen once. The material sequenced was PBMCs. Receptor source: a woman aged 40 to 50 in good health. Some clones in this sample may be carry-over from other donors' samples. CDR3s leave out the opening cysteine and the closing phenylalanine or tryptophan. Fields, in order: V gene, CDR3 protein.

>TRBV7-3
ASSLGTSVYGELF
>TRBV18
ATSYSKNTEAF
>TRBV6-5
ASSYFGGSTGNEQF
>TRBV5-1
ASSASGRSSYNEQF
>TRBV2
ASSPHFTDTQY
>TRBV10-1
ASSTTGEETQY
>TRBV28
ASTLHSQYQPQH
>TRBV4-3
ASSQAPNTGELF
>TRBV27
ASSLSWDYNYEQY
>TRBV15
ATSAFTGEVEKLF
>TRBV11-3
ASSASPANTGELF
>TRBV4-1
ASSHLAGVETQY
>TRBV4-2
ASSAGTGHFATNEKLF
>TRBV30
AWSEGLAGRPYEQY
>TRBV5-4
ASSLAGTRTEAF